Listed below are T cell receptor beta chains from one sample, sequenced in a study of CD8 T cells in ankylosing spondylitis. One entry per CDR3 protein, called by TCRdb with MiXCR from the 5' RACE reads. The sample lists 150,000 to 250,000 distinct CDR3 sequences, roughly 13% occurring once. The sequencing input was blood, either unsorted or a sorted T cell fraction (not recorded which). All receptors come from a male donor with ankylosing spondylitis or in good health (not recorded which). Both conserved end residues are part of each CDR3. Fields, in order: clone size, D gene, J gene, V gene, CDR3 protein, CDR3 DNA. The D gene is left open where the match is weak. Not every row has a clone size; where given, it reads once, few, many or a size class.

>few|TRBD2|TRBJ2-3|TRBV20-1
CSAGPLLAGSTDTQYF
TGCAGTGCTGGGCCCCTACTAGCGGGGTCCACAGATACGCAGTATTTT
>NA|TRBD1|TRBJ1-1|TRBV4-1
CASSHWTGLNTEAFF
TGCGCCAGCAGCCATTGGACAGGCTTGAACACTGAAGCTTTCTTT
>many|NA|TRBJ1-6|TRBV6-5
CATGPGSINPYNSPLHF
TGTGCCACGGGACCCGGGAGTATCAACCCGTATAATTCACCCCTCCACTTT
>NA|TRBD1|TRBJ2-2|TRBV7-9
CASSPTGSNTGELFF
TGTGCCAGCAGCCCGACAGGGTCTAACACCGGGGAGCTGTTTTTT
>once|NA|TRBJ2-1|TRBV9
CASSVESTSRIYNEQFF
TGTGCCAGCAGCGTAGAATCGACGAGCCGAATCTACAATGAGCAGTTCTTC
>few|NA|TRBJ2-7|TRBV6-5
CASSSGGQQYF
TGTGCCAGCAGTTCGGGGGGCCAGCAGTACTTC
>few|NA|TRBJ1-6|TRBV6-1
CASRTPQEIGSPLHF
TGTGCCAGCAGGACACCTCAGGAGATAGGATCACCCCTCCACTTT
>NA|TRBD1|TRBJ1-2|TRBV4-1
CASSRGGQGADGYTF
TGCGCCAGCAGCCGCGGGGGACAGGGGGCTGATGGCTACACCTTC
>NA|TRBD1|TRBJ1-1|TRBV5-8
CASSLTGVGSTEAFF
TGTGCCAGCAGTTTGACAGGGGTCGGAAGCACTGAAGCTTTCTTT
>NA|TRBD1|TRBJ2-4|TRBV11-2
CASSSTDRGSAKNIQYF
TGTGCCAGCAGCTCAACGGACAGGGGATCGGCCAAAAACATTCAGTACTTC
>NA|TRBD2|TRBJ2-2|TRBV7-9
CASSQGLAGGVGELFF
TGTGCCAGCAGCCAGGGACTAGCGGGAGGCGTCGGGGAGCTGTTTTTT
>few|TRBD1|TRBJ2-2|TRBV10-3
CAIGPGQGGTGELFF
TGTGCCATCGGCCCGGGACAGGGAGGCACCGGGGAGCTGTTTTTT
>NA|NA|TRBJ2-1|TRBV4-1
CASSRLSSYNEQFF
TGCGCCAGCAGTCGACTGAGCTCCTACAATGAGCAGTTCTTC
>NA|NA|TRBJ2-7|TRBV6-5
CASSYRGAYEQYF
TGTGCCAGCAGTTACAGGGGCGCCTACGAGCAGTACTTC
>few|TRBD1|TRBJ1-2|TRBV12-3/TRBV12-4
CASSGTAYGYTF
TGTGCCAGCAGCGGGACAGCCTATGGCTACACCTTC